The 2 T cell receptor beta chains below were found in one sample sequenced in a study of T cells in Graves' hyperthyroidism and ophthalmopathy. RNA transcripts gave rise to amplified TCR beta CDR3 regions. The HTBI primer set was used in a first-round RT-PCR of the TCR CDR3. In TCRdb, the multiplex PCR reads were re-called with MiXCR into one record per CDR3 protein. The table includes some 720,000 distinct CDR3 sequences, around 15% detected once. Material for sequencing was blood. Receptors were obtained from a man between 18 and 35 years old with Graves' hyperthyroidism.

There are a few counts of this clonotype. The J gene is TRBJ2-3, the V gene TRBV7-3, with TRBD2 matching 7 bases. The junction had 14 bases not matched to a gene; V was cut back by 5 bases and J by 6 bases. This CDR3 has 16 amino acids. The germline gives CDR1 SGHTA, CDR2 FQGTGA. CDR3 amino acids: CASSGEGIYPPDTQYF. CDR3 sequence (DNA): TGTGCCAGCAGCGGGGAGGGGATTTACCCCCCGGATACGCAGTATTTT.

The chain combines TRBV25-1 with TRBJ1-4, with D tentatively TRBD1 (5 bases). The V end was cut by 5 bases, the J end by 5 bases, with 15 bases between. This CDR3 comprises 15 residues. Germline CDR1 is MGHDK and CDR2 is SYGVNS. CDR3 residues: CASSNPGTGNEKLFF. The CDR3 region has the DNA TGTGCCAGCAGTAACCCCGGGACGGGCAATGAAAAACTGTTTTTT.